The 27 T cell receptor beta chains presented below share a single source sample, sequenced in a study of blood T cell repertoires in COVID-19. The repertoire was sequenced with immunoSEQ multiplex PCR; TCRdb's copy has only in-frame clones and lacks some. The repertoire holds roughly 45,000 clones, over 90% seen once, with roughly 1% in the top ten. Sequencing used peripheral blood. These receptors were obtained from a man in his sixties with COVID-19, enrolled during active disease.

This clone has just one count. The chain combines TRBV25-1 with TRBJ2-2, with D perhaps TRBD1 (5 bases). The CDR3 has 14 residues. The V end was cut by 5 bases, the J end by 1 base, with 8 bases between. The germline V gene has CDR1 MGHDK and CDR2 SYGVNS. The CDR3 DNA reads as TGTGCCAGCAGTAGTCAGGGGAACACCGGGGAGCTGTTTTTT. Protein product: CASSSQGNTGELFF.

The chain couples TRBV5-4 to TRBJ2-2, with 8 bases lining up with TRBD2. The germline V gene encodes CDR1 SGHNT and CDR2 YYREEE (reference sequence). V shed 4 bases and J 9 bases; nucleotides not matched to a gene: 5. The CDR3 consists of 13 residues. CDR3 region: CASSRGGERELFF. The CDR3 coding sequence is TGTGCCAGCAGCCGGGGGGGTGAAAGGGAGCTGTTTTTT.

This chain connects TRBV2 to TRBJ2-1, with D maybe TRBD1 (5 bases). Trimming removed 8 bases from V and 7 bases from J, with 6 bases in between. Looked up from germline, CDR1 is SNHLY and CDR2 is FYNNEI. The CDR3 has 10 residues. The CDR3 loop reads CASPGNEQFF. The DNA for the CDR3 is TGTGCCAGCCCAGGGAATGAGCAGTTCTTC.

This chain connects TRBV6-5 to TRBJ2-1; 10 bases are a match to TRBD1. Germline V lookup: CDR1 MNHEY, CDR2 SVGAGI. The CDR3 extends over 14 amino acids. Unmatched junction bases numbered 8, after V lost 8 bases and J lost 7 bases. CDR3 nucleotide sequence: TGTGCCAGCCGGACCGGGACAGGGGTTAATGAGCAGTTCTTC. It yields the protein CASRTGTGVNEQFF.

The rearrangement joins TRBV18 to TRBJ1-5; TRBD1 might be the D (5 bases). The CDR3 contains 16 residues. Per the germline V gene, CDR1 is KGHSH and CDR2 is LQKENI. Deletions cut 2 bases from V and 0 bases from J, with 11 bases between. CDR3 DNA: TGTGCCAGCTCACCAGGTATGGGGGGTAGCAATCAGCCCCAGCATTTT. Amino acids: CASSPGMGGSNQPQHF.

This chain connects TRBV3-1 (or the pseudogene TRBV3-2) to TRBJ1-3; no clear D gene. This CDR3 is 17 amino acids long. V lost 4 bases to trimming and J lost 5 bases, with 21 bases between them. The germline CDR1 and CDR2 sequences are LGHDT and YNNKEL (reference sequence). CDR3 in amino acids: CASSRSNPLHARNTIYF. The CDR3 DNA reads TGTGCCAGCAGCCGCTCGAATCCTTTACACGCACGAAACACCATATATTTT.

The chain links TRBV7-2 to TRBJ2-2; no firm D call. The germline gives CDR1 SGHTA, CDR2 FQGNSA. The CDR3 length is 13 residues. V lost 2 bases and J lost 5, with 6 bases in between. CDR3 region: CASSLFPTGELFF. CDR3 in DNA: TGTGCCAGCAGCTTATTTCCGACCGGGGAGCTGTTTTTT.

The V gene is TRBV12-5, the J gene TRBJ1-2; D is unclear. The length of the CDR3 is 13 residues. The germline CDR1 and CDR2 sequences are LGHNT and FRNRAP. V was cut by 5 bases and J by 5 bases, with 12 bases left in between. The CDR3 coding sequence is TGTGCTAGTGGTCGGGAGGGCCGTTATGGCTACACCTTC. This sequence encodes CASGREGRYGYTF.

The chain is built from TRBV6-5 and TRBJ1-1, with a possible D match to TRBD1 (6 bases). Germline CDR1 is MNHEY and CDR2 is SVGAGI. CDR3 length equals 15 residues. Trimming removed 6 bases at V and 1 base at J, with 15 bases between. The CDR3 DNA is TGTGCCAGCAGCCGGGGGGGCGCGTCGAACACTGAAGCTTTCTTT. Its protein product is CASSRGGASNTEAFF.

This chain links TRBV7-9 with TRBJ2-7, with TRBD1 identical over 9 bases. V trimming: 5 bases; J trimming: 1 base; junction bases outside the gene matches: 12. The CDR3 contains 17 residues. Germline V gene lookup returns CDR1 SEHNR and CDR2 FQNEAQ (reference sequence). The CDR3 loop reads CASSADRGRVDSYEQYF. CDR3 DNA sequence: TGTGCCAGCAGCGCTGACAGGGGGAGAGTTGATTCCTACGAGCAGTACTTC.

The rearrangement joins TRBV5-8 to TRBJ2-1, with 8 bases lining up with TRBD1. The CDR3 is 15 amino acids. The germline V gene encodes CDR1 SGHTS and CDR2 YDEGEE. Germline trimming cut 4 bases from V and 6 bases from J; bases unmatched to any gene: 9. The CDR3 region has the DNA TGTGCCAGCAGCCGGGGACAGGTGAGCTTCAATGAGCAGTTCTTC. Encoded protein: CASSRGQVSFNEQFF.

The chain joins TRBV19 to TRBJ1-6, with D possibly being TRBD1 (5 bases). The CDR3 totals 16 residues. The V end lost 4 bases, the J end lost 4 bases, and 14 bases lay between the germline ends. Germline CDR1 is LNHDA and CDR2 is SQIVND (reference sequence). The CDR3 nucleotides read TGTGCCAGTAGTAAAACAACGGGGACTTATAATTCACCCCTCCACTTT. Translating gives CASSKTTGTYNSPLHF.

V gene TRBV4-2 combines with J gene TRBJ1-5; D uncertain. The V end was cut by 1 base, the J end by 2 bases, with 9 bases between. This CDR3 is 15 amino acids long. Germline CDR1 is LGHNA and CDR2 is YNFKEQ. CDR3 amino acids: CASSQAAGGNQPQHF. For the CDR3, the DNA is TGTGCCAGCAGCCAAGCGGCGGGAGGCAATCAGCCCCAGCATTTT.

In its sample, this clone was seen once. The chain combines TRBV5-1 with TRBJ2-5; 11 bases line up with TRBD2. The J segment lost 5 bases and the V segment lost 4 bases, leaving 10 bases of the junction unmatched. Per germline, CDR1 SGHRS and CDR2 YFSETQ. CDR3 length: 16 residues. The CDR3 reads CASSVSGGAKVETQYF. The CDR3 nucleotides are TGCGCCAGCAGCGTTAGCGGGGGGGCTAAGGTGGAGACCCAGTACTTC.

This chain joins TRBV2 and TRBJ1-2; 7 nucleotides agree with TRBD1. Germline trimming cut 5 bases from V and 5 bases from J; bases unmatched to any gene: 2. CDR1 is SNHLY, CDR2 FYNNEI, per germline. This CDR3 has 12 amino acids. This CDR3 is CASSSTGYGYTF. CDR3 nucleotides: TGTGCCAGCAGTTCGACAGGGTATGGCTACACCTTC.

The chain couples TRBV5-1 to TRBJ1-5; 8 bases line up with TRBD1. CDR1 SGHRS and CDR2 YFSETQ come from the germline V gene. J was trimmed by 4 bases and V by 4 bases; bases with no gene match: 7. The CDR3 is made up of 15 amino acids. The CDR3 sequence: CASSLGQGGNQPQHF. CDR3 sequence (DNA): TGCGCCAGCAGCCTTGGACAGGGAGGGAATCAGCCCCAGCATTTT.

This chain connects TRBV10-3 to TRBJ2-3; 10 bases agree with TRBD2. The CDR3 covers 13 residues. Germline trimming cut 11 bases from V and 4 bases from J; bases unmatched to any gene: 6. Germline lookup yields CDR1 ENHRY and CDR2 SYGVKD. As DNA, the CDR3 is TGTGCCGTTCGGACTAGCGGACCAGATACGCAGTATTTT. It yields the protein CAVRTSGPDTQYF.

The sample holds one count of this clone. The chain joins TRBV3-1 (or the pseudogene TRBV3-2) to TRBJ1-2, with 8 positions matching TRBD1. V gave up 3 bases and J gave up 8 bases; unmatched junction bases: 8. Germline lookup yields CDR1 LGHDT and CDR2 YNNKEL (reference sequence). This CDR3 contains 14 residues. The chain's CDR3 is CASSHYDRGGGYTF. In DNA, the CDR3 is TGTGCCAGCAGCCATTACGACAGGGGTGGAGGCTACACCTTC.

The table lists this clone with a few counts. V gene TRBV4-2 combines with J gene TRBJ2-1; TRBD2 aligns across 7 bases. In germline, CDR1 is LGHNA, CDR2 YNFKEQ. This CDR3 comprises 15 residues. J lost 3 bases, V lost 4 bases, and 6 bases had no gene match. CDR3 region: CASSPRTRNYNEQFF. CDR3 nucleotide sequence: TGTGCCAGCAGCCCGAGGACTAGAAACTACAATGAGCAGTTCTTC.

The chain joins TRBV6-2 or TRBV6-3 to TRBJ1-5; 8 bases map to TRBD1. CDR3 length: 18 residues. The trim removed 4 bases at V and 0 bases at J, leaving 11 bases unmatched. In germline, CDR1 is MNHEY, CDR2 SVGEGT. Written as DNA, the CDR3 is TGTGCCAGCAGTTCTCTAGACAGGGGCTACTATAGCAATCAGCCCCAGCATTTT. This gives the protein CASSSLDRGYYSNQPQHF.

The chain joins TRBV5-1 to TRBJ2-7; the match to TRBD1 covers 7 bases. V was clipped by 4 bases and J by 3 bases; unmatched bases: 7. Per germline, CDR1 SGHRS and CDR2 YFSETQ. This CDR3 is 14 amino acids long. DNA for the CDR3: TGCGCCAGCAGCCCCTGGGACAGAGTCTACGAGCAGTACTTC. This encodes CASSPWDRVYEQYF. The whole variable domain, filled in from reference TRBV5-1 and TRBJ2-7, reads KAGVTQTPRYLIKTRGQQVTLSCSPISGHRSVSWYQQTPGQGLQFLFEYFSETQRNKGNFPGRFSGRQFSNSRSEMNVSTLELGDSALYLCASSPWDRVYEQYFGPGTRLTVT.

This sequence joins TRBV18 and TRBJ1-1; no clear D. CDR3 size: 13 residues. V lost 5 bases to trimming and J lost 0 bases, with 7 bases between them. CDR1 KGHSH and CDR2 LQKENI come from the germline V gene. CDR3 protein: CASSAGLNTEAFF. CDR3 DNA: TGTGCCAGCTCAGCAGGTTTGAACACTGAAGCTTTCTTT.

The chain is built from TRBV3-1 (or the pseudogene TRBV3-2) and TRBJ2-3; D is undetermined. The CDR3 consists of 15 residues. Germline CDR1 is LGHDT and CDR2 is YNNKEL (reference sequence). Trimming took off 4 bases at V and 5 bases at J, with 16 bases between the two ends. For the CDR3, the DNA is TGTGCCAGCAGCCCTCCCGTGGGCGCGAGAGATACGCAGTATTTT. Protein: CASSPPVGARDTQYF.

In this sample, this clone turned up once. The chain has TRBV10-1 and TRBJ2-7; D remains unclear. V lost 7 bases and J lost 6, with 19 bases in between. The CDR3 has 14 amino acids. The germline V gene has CDR1 WNHNN and CDR2 SYGVQD (reference sequence). CDR3 loop: CASKAHAVLGEQYF. The CDR3 DNA is TGCGCCAGCAAGGCTCATGCGGTATTGGGCGAGCAGTACTTC.

This clone was observed once. The chain couples TRBV7-2 to TRBJ2-7, with a possible D match to TRBD1 (6 bases). The CDR3 extends over 14 amino acids. V lost 5 bases to trimming and J lost 3 bases, with 14 bases between them. Germline assignment: CDR1 SGHTA and CDR2 FQGNSA. The CDR3 DNA reads as TGTGCCAGCAGCCTACTCCCAGGGGACTACGAGCAGTACTTC. Its translation: CASSLLPGDYEQYF.

The chain uses TRBV6-6 and TRBJ1-3; no clear D. This CDR3 is built from 15 residues. Germline lookup yields CDR1 MNHNY and CDR2 SVGAGI (reference sequence). V lost 4 bases and J 0 bases, leaving 10 bases between the germline ends. Here the CDR3 DNA reads TGTGCCAGCAGTTCCACTGGTAGCTCTGGAAACACCATATATTTT. Residues: CASSSTGSSGNTIYF.

The genes are TRBV18 and TRBJ1-2, with D possibly TRBD1 on 6 matching bases. Germline V CDR1 and CDR2: KGHSH, LQKENI. This CDR3 spans 21 amino acids. V was shortened by 2 bases and J by 2 bases, with 30 bases between the two germline ends. CDR3 loop: CASSPTARPQPLGHGNYGYTF. In DNA, the CDR3 is TGTGCCAGCTCACCAACCGCCAGACCACAACCATTGGGACACGGAAACTATGGCTACACCTTC.